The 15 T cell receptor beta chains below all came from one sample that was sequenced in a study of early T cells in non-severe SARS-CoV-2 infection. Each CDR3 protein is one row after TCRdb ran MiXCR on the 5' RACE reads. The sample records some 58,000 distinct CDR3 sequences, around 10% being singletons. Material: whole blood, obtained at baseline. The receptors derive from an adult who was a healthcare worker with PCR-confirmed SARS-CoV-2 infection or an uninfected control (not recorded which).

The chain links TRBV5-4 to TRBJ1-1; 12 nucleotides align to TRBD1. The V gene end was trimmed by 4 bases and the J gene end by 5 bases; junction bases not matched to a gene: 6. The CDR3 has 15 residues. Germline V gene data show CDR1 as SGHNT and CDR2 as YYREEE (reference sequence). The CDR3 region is CASSLGTGGRTEAFF. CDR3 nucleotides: TGTGCCAGCAGCCTAGGGACAGGGGGCCGAACTGAAGCTTTCTTT. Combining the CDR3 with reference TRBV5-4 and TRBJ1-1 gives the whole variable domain ETGVTQSPTHLIKTRGQQVTLRCSSQSGHNTVSWYQQALGQGPQFIFQYYREEENGRGNFPPRFSGLQFPNYSSELNVNALELDDSALYLCASSLGTGGRTEAFFGQGTRLTVV.

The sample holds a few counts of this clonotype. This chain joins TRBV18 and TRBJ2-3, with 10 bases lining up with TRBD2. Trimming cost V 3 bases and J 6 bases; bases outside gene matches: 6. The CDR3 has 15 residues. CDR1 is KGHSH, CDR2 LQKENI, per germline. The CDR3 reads CASSPSLAGADTQYF. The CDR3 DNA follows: TGTGCCAGCTCACCCAGCCTAGCGGGGGCTGATACGCAGTATTTT. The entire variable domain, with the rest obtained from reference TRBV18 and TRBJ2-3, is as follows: NAGVMQNPRHLVRRRGQEARLRCSPMKGHSHVYWYRQLPEEGLKFMVYLQKENIIDESGMPKERFSAEFPKEGPSILRIQQVVRGDSAAYFCASSPSLAGADTQYFGPGTRLTVL.

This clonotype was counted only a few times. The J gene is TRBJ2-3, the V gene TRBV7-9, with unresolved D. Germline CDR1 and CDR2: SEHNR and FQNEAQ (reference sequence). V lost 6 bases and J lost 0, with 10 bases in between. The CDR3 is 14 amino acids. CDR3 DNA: TGTGCCAGCAGTATGGGTGTCAGCACAGATACGCAGTATTTT. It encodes CASSMGVSTDTQYF.

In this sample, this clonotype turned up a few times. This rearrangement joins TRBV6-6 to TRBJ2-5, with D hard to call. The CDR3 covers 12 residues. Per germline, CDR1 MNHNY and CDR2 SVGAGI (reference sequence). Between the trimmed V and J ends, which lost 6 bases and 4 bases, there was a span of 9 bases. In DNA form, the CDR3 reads TGTGCCAGCAGCCCCCTAGGAGAGACCCAGTACTTC. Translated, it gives CASSPLGETQYF.

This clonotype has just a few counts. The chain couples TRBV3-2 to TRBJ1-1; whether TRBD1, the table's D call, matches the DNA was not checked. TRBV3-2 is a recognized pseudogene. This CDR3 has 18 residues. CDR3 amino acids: CASSRGRAGIPGGTEAFF. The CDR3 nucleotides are TGTGCCAGCAGCCGGGGAAGGGCAGGCATCCCCGGGGGGACTGAAGCTTTCTTT.

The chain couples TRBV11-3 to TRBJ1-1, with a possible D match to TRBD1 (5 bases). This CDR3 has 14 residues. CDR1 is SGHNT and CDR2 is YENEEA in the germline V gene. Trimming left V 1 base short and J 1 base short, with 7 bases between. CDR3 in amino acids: CASSLGRANTEAFF. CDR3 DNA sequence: TGTGCCAGCAGCTTAGGCAGGGCGAACACTGAAGCTTTCTTT.

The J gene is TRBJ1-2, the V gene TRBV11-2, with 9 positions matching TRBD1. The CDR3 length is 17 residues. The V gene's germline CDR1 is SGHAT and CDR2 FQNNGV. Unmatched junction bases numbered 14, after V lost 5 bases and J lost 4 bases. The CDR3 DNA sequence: TGTGCCAGCAGCGCCCGCTCCGGGACAGGGTGGGTCTATGGCTACACCTTC. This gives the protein CASSARSGTGWVYGYTF.

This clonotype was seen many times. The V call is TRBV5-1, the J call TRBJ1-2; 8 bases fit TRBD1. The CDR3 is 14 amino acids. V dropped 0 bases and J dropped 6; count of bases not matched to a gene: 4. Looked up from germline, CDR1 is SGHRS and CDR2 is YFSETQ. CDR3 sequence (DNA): TGCGCCAGCAGCTTGGCCGGACAGGGACATGGCTACACCTTC. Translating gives CASSLAGQGHGYTF.

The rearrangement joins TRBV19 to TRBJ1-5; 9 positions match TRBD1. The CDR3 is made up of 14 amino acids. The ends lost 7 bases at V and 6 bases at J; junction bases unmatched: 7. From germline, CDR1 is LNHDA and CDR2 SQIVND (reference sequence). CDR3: CASNMGDRVQPQHF. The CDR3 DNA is TGTGCCAGTAACATGGGGGACAGGGTTCAGCCCCAGCATTTT.

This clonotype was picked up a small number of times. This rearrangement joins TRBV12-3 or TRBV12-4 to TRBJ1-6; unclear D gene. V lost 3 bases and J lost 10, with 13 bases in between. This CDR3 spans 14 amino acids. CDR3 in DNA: TGTGCCAGCAGTTTTTTGTCGGAGGGCTCACCCCTCCACTTT. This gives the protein CASSFLSEGSPLHF.

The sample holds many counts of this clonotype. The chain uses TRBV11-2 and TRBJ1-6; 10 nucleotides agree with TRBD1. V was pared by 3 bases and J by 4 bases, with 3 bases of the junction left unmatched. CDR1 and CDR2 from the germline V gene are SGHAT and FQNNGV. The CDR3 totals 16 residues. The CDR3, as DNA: TGTGCCAGCAGCTTCCGGGACAGGGGATATAATTCACCCCTCCACTTT. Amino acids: CASSFRDRGYNSPLHF. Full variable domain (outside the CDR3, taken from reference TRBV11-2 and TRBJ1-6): EAGVAQSPRYKIIEKRQSVAFWCNPISGHATLYWYQQILGQGPKLLIQFQNNGVVDDSQLPKDRFSAERLKGVDSTLKIQPAKLEDSAVYLCASSFRDRGYNSPLHFGNGTRLTVT.

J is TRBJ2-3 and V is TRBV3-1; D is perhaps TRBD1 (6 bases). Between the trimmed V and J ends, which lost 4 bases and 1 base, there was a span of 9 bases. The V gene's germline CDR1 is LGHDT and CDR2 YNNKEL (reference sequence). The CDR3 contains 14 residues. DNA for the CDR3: TGTGCCAGCAGCCGCAGGGGTGGCACAGATACGCAGTATTTT. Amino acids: CASSRRGGTDTQYF.

CDR3 amino acids: CASSSGYEQYF. DNA for the CDR3: TGTGCCAGCAGTAGTGGCTACGAGCAGTACTTC. The chain carries TRBV25-1 and TRBJ2-7; D not resolved. V was pared by 5 bases and J by 3 bases, with 5 bases between. CDR1 is MGHDK and CDR2 is SYGVNS in the germline V gene. The CDR3 runs 11 residues.

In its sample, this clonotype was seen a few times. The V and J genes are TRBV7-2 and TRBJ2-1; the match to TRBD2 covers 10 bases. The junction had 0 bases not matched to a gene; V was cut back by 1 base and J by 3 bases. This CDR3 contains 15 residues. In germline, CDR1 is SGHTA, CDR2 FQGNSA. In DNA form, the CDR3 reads TGTGCCAGCAGCTTAGTAGCGGGGGGCTACAATGAGCAGTTCTTC. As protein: CASSLVAGGYNEQFF.

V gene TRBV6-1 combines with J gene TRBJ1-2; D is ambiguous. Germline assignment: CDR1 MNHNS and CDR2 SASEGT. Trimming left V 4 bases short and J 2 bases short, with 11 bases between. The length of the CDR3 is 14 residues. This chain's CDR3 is CASSVAPGNYGYTF. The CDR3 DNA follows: TGTGCCAGCAGTGTGGCCCCGGGCAACTATGGCTACACCTTC.